This paragraph covers one T cell receptor (beta chain) sequence. Its antigen is as yet unknown. The read is 3 residues too short to cover the CDR3 end, so that end is filled in from the germline J gene. These data are taken from a study of T cell clonality in common variable immunodeficiency. Broader study findings: Reportedly, TCR beta sequences from common variable immunodeficiency showed fewer deletions and N-nucleotide insertions.

Profiling relied on immunoSEQ multiplex PCR, and the TCRdb table lists in-frame clones only, not all of them. The specimen has 8,500 to 13,000 clones, none found just once. Germline assignment: CDR1 SGHTA and CDR2 FQGNSA. After removal of 5 bases from V and 7 bases from J, the junction contained 1 base not matched to a gene. This CDR3 is 14 amino acids long. The rearrangement links TRBV7-2 to TRBJ1-6, with 11 bases fitting TRBD1. The source is a human donor with common variable immunodeficiency. Specimen: peripheral blood mononuclear cells. CDR3 DNA, as far as it was read: TGTGCCAGCAGCCGGGACAGGGGGAATTCACCC. Translated: CASSRDRGNSP. The complete CDR3 protein is CASSRDRGNSPLHF.